This T cell receptor (beta chain) is drawn from a study of CD8 T cells in ankylosing spondylitis. Quantitative 5'-RACE was performed with molecular barcodes, and it yielded the TCR beta libraries. TCRdb passed the 5' RACE reads through MiXCR, listing each CDR3 protein once. The sample has roughly 440,000 distinct CDR3 sequences; 15% to 20% are singletons. Broader study findings: CD8+ cells made up the disease-linked clones, which were relatively rare in peripheral blood. Within ankylosing spondylitis blood, a TCR beta motif made up of eight highly homologous variants appeared to be characteristic. Researchers reportedly found disease-linked clones significantly enriched in matched ankylosing spondylitis synovial fluid.

V was shortened by 0 bases and J by 5 bases, with 11 bases between the two germline ends. From germline, CDR1 is SGDLS and CDR2 YYNGEE. This CDR3 is built from 14 residues. This clonotype was seen a few times. Its antigen is not identified. Specimen: blood, either unsorted or a sorted T cell fraction (not recorded which). The genes are TRBV9 and TRBJ2-5; no clear D. The sequence derives from a male donor with ankylosing spondylitis. The CDR3 coding sequence is TGTGCCAGCAGCGTAGCGGCAGTCCCGGAGACCCAGTACTTC. Translated, it gives CASSVAAVPETQYF.